The 25 T cell receptor beta chains below all came from one sample that was sequenced in a study of CD8+CD57+ T cells in acquired aplastic anemia. CD8+CD57+ cell expansion had been shown by flow cytometry in patients chosen for sequencing. The template for TCR beta VDJ and CDR3 sequence profiling was genomic DNA. TCRdb redid the calling of the reads with MiXCR, one entry per CDR3 protein. The sample comprises more than 95,000 distinct CDR3 sequences, about two fifths of which are singletons, and around 2.5% rests with the top ten. The sample taken for sequencing was sorted CD4+, CD8+, or CD8+CD57+ T cells (not recorded which) from PBMCs. The receptors stem from a human donor with aplastic anemia.

V usage is TRBV24-1 and J usage is TRBJ2-1; the D gene is possibly TRBD2 (5 bases). In germline, CDR1 is KGHDR, CDR2 SFDVKD. The CDR3 covers 12 residues. V dropped 3 bases and J dropped 6 bases, with 5 bases sitting between them. The CDR3 DNA reads TGTGCCACCAGTGATGCGGGCAATGAGCAGTTCTTC. Translating gives CATSDAGNEQFF.

Comments on this clonotype: This may come from a read error, since a much larger clone is one base off. The chain recombines TRBV5-1 with TRBJ2-3; possible D gene TRBD2, 7 bases. The CDR3 consists of 15 residues. Germline loops: CDR1 SGHRS, CDR2 YFSETQ. The CDR3 is CASSSTRGGPDTQCF. The CDR3 nucleotides read TGCGCCAGCAGCTCAACAAGGGGGGGCCCAGATACGCAGTGTTTT.

This clonotype was seen repeatedly, ten times or more. The chain employs TRBV15 and TRBJ2-7; D is possibly TRBD1 or TRBD2 (5 bases each). From germline, CDR1 is LNHNV and CDR2 YYDKDF (reference sequence). The ends were cut back, 6 bases at V and 2 bases at J, with 11 bases in the middle. The CDR3 covers 13 residues. CDR3 in DNA: TGTGCCACCAGTTCCGGGACGCCCTACGAGCAGTACTTC. Encoded protein: CATSSGTPYEQYF. The full variable domain, with the rest looked up from reference TRBV15 and TRBJ2-7, is DAMVIQNPRYQVTQFGKPVTLSCSQTLNHNVMYWYQQKSSQAPKLLFHYYDKDFNNEADTPDNFQSRRPNTSFCFLDIRSPGLGDTAMYLCATSSGTPYEQYFGPGTRLTVT.

In this sample, this clonotype turned up many times. This chain uses TRBV9 with TRBJ2-5, with 10 bases fitting TRBD2. Looked up from germline, CDR1 is SGDLS and CDR2 is YYNGEE. The CDR3 has 16 residues. The junction had 7 bases not matched to a gene; V was cut back by 3 bases and J by 2 bases. The CDR3 sequence: CASSASSGGSQETQYF. CDR3 DNA sequence: TGTGCCAGCAGCGCTTCTAGCGGGGGTTCGCAAGAGACCCAGTACTTC.

The gene calls are TRBV19 and TRBJ2-7; the match to TRBD2 covers 12 bases. Unmatched junction bases numbered 11, after V lost 9 bases and J lost 2 bases. This CDR3 comprises 16 residues. Germline V lookup: CDR1 LNHDA, CDR2 SQIVND (reference sequence). This chain's CDR3 is CASSVGLAGKTYEQYF. CDR3 sequence (DNA): TGTGCCAGCAGTGTTGGACTAGCGGGAAAGACCTACGAGCAGTACTTC.

This clonotype was detected ten times or more. The chain recombines TRBV5-1 with TRBJ2-7; 10 positions agree with TRBD2. The CDR3 spans 14 residues. Germline V gene sequence: CDR1 SGHRS, CDR2 YFSETQ. With 4 bases clipped from V and 2 bases from J, the junction kept 3 bases outside the gene matches. This chain's CDR3 is CASSPSGGTYEQYF. In DNA, the CDR3 is TGCGCCAGCAGCCCTAGCGGGGGAACCTACGAGCAGTACTTC.

The genes are TRBV5-4 and TRBJ2-3; TRBD2 matches 12 bases. V trimming: 0 bases; J trimming: 1 base; junction bases outside the gene matches: 3. In germline, CDR1 is SGHNT, CDR2 YYREEE (reference sequence). There are 17 residues in the CDR3. The CDR3 loop is CASSLEGLAGRTDTQYF. In nucleotides, the CDR3 is TGTGCCAGCAGCTTGGAGGGACTAGCGGGTCGCACAGATACGCAGTATTTT.

This clonotype has at least ten counts. The V gene is TRBV6-5, the J gene TRBJ1-2, with 9 nucleotides matching TRBD1. Germline CDR1 MNHEY, CDR2 SVGAGI. V shed 0 bases, J shed 8 bases, and the junction held 4 bases outside the gene matches. CDR3 length equals 14 residues. This CDR3 is CASSYSGQGNGYTF. The DNA for the CDR3 is TGTGCCAGCAGTTACTCAGGACAGGGGAACGGCTACACCTTC.

This clonotype was found once. Possible read error: a much larger clone is one base away. The conserved phenylalanine or tryptophan is not found at the CDR3 terminus, so this likely reflects a read error. V usage is TRBV3-1 and J usage is TRBJ1-2; D ambiguous. This CDR3 is 15 amino acids long. Trimming took off 4 bases at V and 0 bases at J, with 12 bases between the two ends. Per the germline V gene, CDR1 is LGHDT and CDR2 is YNNKEL (reference sequence). CDR3 DNA sequence: TGTGCCAGCAGCCGAGATTCATTAGCTAACTATGGCTACACCCTC. Translation gives CASSRDSLANYGYTL.

The genes are TRBV6-5 and TRBJ2-7; 10 positions match TRBD2. V trimming: 7 bases; J trimming: 5 bases; junction bases outside the gene matches: 8. The CDR3 spans 14 residues. Germline values: CDR1 MNHEY, CDR2 SVGAGI. CDR3 coding DNA: TGTGCCAGCATTTGGAGCGGGGGGGTGAACGAGCAGTACTTC. Translation gives CASIWSGGVNEQYF.

This clonotype appeared a few times. This chain connects TRBV3-1 to TRBJ2-4; 8 bases align to TRBD1. Germline lookup yields CDR1 LGHDT and CDR2 YNNKEL (reference sequence). The CDR3 runs 17 residues. V lost 3 bases, J lost 6 bases, and 13 bases stayed unmatched. CDR3 residues: CASSQELGTGRRNIQYF. The CDR3 nucleotides are TGTGCCAGCAGCCAGGAACTTGGGACAGGCAGGAGAAACATTCAGTACTTC.

This clonotype was seen only a few times. A much larger clone lies one base from this, so it may be a read error. V and J are TRBV6-1 and TRBJ1-2, with 8 bases lining up with TRBD1. CDR1 is MNHNS and CDR2 is SASEGT in the germline V gene. The CDR3 is 14 amino acids. The CDR3 loop reads CASSPPDRGTGHTF. CDR3 DNA sequence: TGTGCCAGCAGTCCGCCCGACAGGGGAACTGGCCACACCTTC.

The V call is TRBV4-2, the J call TRBJ2-7; D possibly uses TRBD1 or TRBD2 (6 bases each). This CDR3 is built from 16 residues. Trimming removed 2 bases at V and 3 bases at J, with 17 bases between. The germline gives CDR1 LGHNA, CDR2 YNFKEQ. CDR3 DNA: TGTGCCAGCAGCCAATACGTAGGCAGGGGAGGCTACGAGCAGTACTTC. Translated, it gives CASSQYVGRGGYEQYF.

Note on this clonotype: One end of the junction varies from germline; a read error may be responsible. The chain is built from TRBV20-1 and TRBJ1-5; TRBD1 aligns across 7 bases. This CDR3 contains 14 residues. Germline CDR1 reads DFQATT; CDR2 reads SNEGSKA (reference sequence). Here the CDR3 DNA reads TGCAGTGCATCCTCCGGGACAGCGAATCAGCCCCAGCATTTC. Amino acids: CSASSGTANQPQHF.

This clonotype showed up many times. The chain is built from TRBV19 and TRBJ1-4, with no clear D. V lost 6 bases and J 6 bases, leaving 17 bases between the germline ends. Germline loops: CDR1 LNHDA, CDR2 SQIVND (reference sequence). There are 15 residues in the CDR3. CDR3 coding DNA: TGTGCCAGTAGCCCTCTCCGAACTACTGATGAAAAACTGTTTTTT. Translation: CASSPLRTTDEKLFF.

V usage is TRBV24-1 and J usage is TRBJ1-5; 9 bases align to TRBD1. The CDR3 contains 16 residues. After removal of 4 bases from V and 7 bases from J, the junction contained 10 bases not matched to a gene. Germline CDR1 reads KGHDR; CDR2 reads SFDVKD. The DNA for the CDR3 is TGTGCCACCAGTGACCCCGGGACAGGGCTCGAACAGCCCCAGCATTTT. This sequence encodes CATSDPGTGLEQPQHF.

The chain has TRBV7-2 and TRBJ2-5; D perhaps matches TRBD1 (6 bases). This CDR3 comprises 14 residues. CDR1 and CDR2 from the germline V gene are SGHTA and FQGNSA. The V end lost 3 bases, the J end lost 3 bases, and 11 bases lay between the germline ends. The CDR3 DNA follows: TGTGCCAGCAGCTTGGGGGCCAGGGAAGAGACCCAGTACTTC. As protein: CASSLGAREETQYF.

The CDR3 here is CASSVGSGNFNYGYTF. Here the CDR3 DNA reads TGTGCCAGCAGCGTAGGCTCAGGGAATTTTAACTATGGCTACACCTTC. The chain is built from TRBV9 and TRBJ1-2, with D possibly being TRBD1 (5 bases). V was trimmed by 0 bases and J by 1 base, leaving 13 bases between them. The CDR3 spans 16 residues. CDR1 is SGDLS and CDR2 is YYNGEE in the germline V gene.

The rearrangement uses TRBV29-1 and TRBJ2-3, with 12 bases that match TRBD1. V was clipped by 4 bases and J by 3 bases; unmatched bases: 5. The V gene's germline CDR1 is SQVTM and CDR2 ANQGSEA. The CDR3 runs to 15 residues. The CDR3 DNA reads TGCAGCGTTGCGGGGACAGGGGGCGCGACAGATACGCAGTATTTT. This gives the protein CSVAGTGGATDTQYF.

This clonotype was seen at least ten times. CDR3 sequence: CASSPRAGTEQAFF. The CDR3 DNA is TGCGCCAGCAGCCCGCGGGCCGGGACAGAGCAAGCTTTCTTT. This chain joins TRBV5-1 and TRBJ1-1; 7 nucleotides line up with TRBD1. The germline V gene encodes CDR1 SGHRS and CDR2 YFSETQ. V shed 4 bases and J 9 bases; nucleotides not matched to a gene: 12. The CDR3 spans 14 residues.

The chain employs TRBV10-3 and TRBJ2-1, with 12 bases that match TRBD2. J lost 12 bases, V lost 8 bases, and 17 bases had no gene match. The CDR3 runs 16 residues. In germline, CDR1 is ENHRY, CDR2 SYGVKD. In nucleotides, the CDR3 is TGTGCCATCCTATTGCCGAGACTAGCGGGGGCCAGTCGGCAGTTCTTC. As protein: CAILLPRLAGASRQFF.

This chain connects TRBV3-1 to TRBJ2-5, with D tentatively TRBD1 or TRBD2 (5 bases each). V lost 3 bases and J lost 2, with 7 bases in between. The CDR3 totals 13 residues. Germline CDR1 reads LGHDT; CDR2 reads YNNKEL (reference sequence). For the CDR3, the DNA is TGTGCCAGCAGCCAGTGGGGGCAAGAGACCCAGTACTTC. Translated: CASSQWGQETQYF.

The sample holds many counts of this clonotype. V and J are TRBV6-1 and TRBJ2-2, with a weak D call TRBD2 (5 bases). The CDR3 is 13 amino acids. The V gene's germline CDR1 is MNHNS and CDR2 SASEGT. Between the trimmed V and J ends, which lost 5 bases and 4 bases, there was a span of 8 bases. Here the CDR3 DNA reads TGTGCCAGCAGTATGGCGGGCACCGGGGAGCTGTTTTTT. Translating gives CASSMAGTGELFF.

The table lists this clonotype with many counts. This sequence joins TRBV2 and TRBJ2-3; 9 nucleotides align to TRBD2. Losses at the gene ends were 4 bases for V and 2 bases for J; bases not matched to a gene: 7. This CDR3 has 16 amino acids. CDR1 is SNHLY and CDR2 is FYNNEI in the germline V gene. CDR3 residues: CASSGGGGDITDTQYF. As DNA, the CDR3 is TGTGCCAGCAGTGGGGGCGGGGGGGATATCACAGATACGCAGTATTTT.

This clonotype was observed at least ten times. This chain joins TRBV5-1 and TRBJ1-2; D is unclear. The CDR3 totals 12 residues. V lost 0 bases to trimming and J lost 7 bases, with 7 bases between them. Germline values: CDR1 SGHRS, CDR2 YFSETQ. The DNA of the CDR3 is TGCGCCAGCAGCTTGGAGGCAGGTGGCTACACCTTC. This gives the protein CASSLEAGGYTF. Supplemented by reference TRBV5-1 and TRBJ1-2, the full variable domain reads KAGVTQTPRYLIKTRGQQVTLSCSPISGHRSVSWYQQTPGQGLQFLFEYFSETQRNKGNFPGRFSGRQFSNSRSEMNVSTLELGDSALYLCASSLEAGGYTFGSGTRLTVV.